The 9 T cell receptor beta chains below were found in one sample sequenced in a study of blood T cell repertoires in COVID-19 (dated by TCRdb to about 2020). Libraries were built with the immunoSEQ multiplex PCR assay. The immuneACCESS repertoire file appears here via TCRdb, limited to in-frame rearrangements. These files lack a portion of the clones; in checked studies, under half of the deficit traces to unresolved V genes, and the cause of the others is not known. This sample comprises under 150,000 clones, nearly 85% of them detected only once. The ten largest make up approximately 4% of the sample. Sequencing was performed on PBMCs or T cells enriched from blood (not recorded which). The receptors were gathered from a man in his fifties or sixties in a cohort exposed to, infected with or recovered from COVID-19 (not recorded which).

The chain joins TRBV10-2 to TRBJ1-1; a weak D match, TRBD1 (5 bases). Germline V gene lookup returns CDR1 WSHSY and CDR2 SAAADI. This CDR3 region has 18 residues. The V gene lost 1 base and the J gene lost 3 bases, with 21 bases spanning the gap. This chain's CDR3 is CASSEFRGAGLTYTEAFF. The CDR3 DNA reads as TGCGCCAGCAGTGAGTTTCGCGGGGCTGGGCTGACTTACACTGAAGCTTTCTTT.

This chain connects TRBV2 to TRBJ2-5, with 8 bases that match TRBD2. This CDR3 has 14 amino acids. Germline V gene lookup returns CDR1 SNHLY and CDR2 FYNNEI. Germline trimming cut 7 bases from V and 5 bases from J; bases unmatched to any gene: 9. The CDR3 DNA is TGTGCCAGCAACCTCCGAAGCGGGAGTGAGACCCAGTACTTC. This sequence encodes CASNLRSGSETQYF.

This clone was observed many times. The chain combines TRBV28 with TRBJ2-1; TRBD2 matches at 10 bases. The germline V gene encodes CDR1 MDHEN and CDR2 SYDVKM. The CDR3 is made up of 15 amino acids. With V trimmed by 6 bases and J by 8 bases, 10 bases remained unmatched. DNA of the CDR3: TGTGCCAGCAGCGCTGCAGCTAGCGGGGGCTATGAGCAGTTCTTC. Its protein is CASSAAASGGYEQFF.

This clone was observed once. As DNA, the CDR3 is TGCGCCAGCAGTCTAGTAGGAGAATCCTACAATGAGCAGTTCTTC. It yields the protein CASSLVGESYNEQFF. The chain carries TRBV4-1 and TRBJ2-1; the D is unclear. Germline V lookup: CDR1 MGHRA, CDR2 YSYEKL. Trimming left V 6 bases short and J 1 base short, with 13 bases between. This CDR3 is built from 15 residues.

The CDR3 protein is CATRSGQGDQPQHF. The CDR3 region has the DNA TGTGCCACCAGGTCCGGACAGGGTGATCAGCCCCAGCATTTT. The V gene is TRBV15, the J gene TRBJ1-5; 8 bases are shared with TRBD1. Germline V gene data show CDR1 as LNHNV and CDR2 as YYDKDF (reference sequence). The V gene end was trimmed by 6 bases and the J gene end by 5 bases; junction bases not matched to a gene: 6. This CDR3 spans 14 amino acids. Complete variable domain (other parts from reference TRBV15 and TRBJ1-5): DAMVIQNPRYQVTQFGKPVTLSCSQTLNHNVMYWYQQKSSQAPKLLFHYYDKDFNNEADTPDNFQSRRPNTSFCFLDIRSPGLGDTAMYLCATRSGQGDQPQHFGDGTRLSIL.

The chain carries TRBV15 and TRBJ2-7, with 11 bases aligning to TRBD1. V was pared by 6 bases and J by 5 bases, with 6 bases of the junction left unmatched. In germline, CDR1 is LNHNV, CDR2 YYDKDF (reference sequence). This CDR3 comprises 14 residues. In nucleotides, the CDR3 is TGTGCCACCAGTGGACAGGGGGCCCCCGACGAGCAGTACTTC. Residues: CATSGQGAPDEQYF.

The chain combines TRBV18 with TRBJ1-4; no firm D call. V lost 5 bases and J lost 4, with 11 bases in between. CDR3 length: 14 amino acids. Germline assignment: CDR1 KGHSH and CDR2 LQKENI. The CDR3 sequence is CASSKGGSNEKLFF. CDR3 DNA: TGTGCCAGCTCAAAGGGCGGGAGTAATGAAAAACTGTTTTTT.

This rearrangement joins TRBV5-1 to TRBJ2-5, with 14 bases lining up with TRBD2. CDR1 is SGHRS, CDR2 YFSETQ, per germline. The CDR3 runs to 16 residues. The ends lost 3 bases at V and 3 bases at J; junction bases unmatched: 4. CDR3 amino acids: CASSSGTSGSKETQYF. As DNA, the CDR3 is TGCGCCAGCAGCTCCGGGACTAGCGGGAGTAAAGAGACCCAGTACTTC. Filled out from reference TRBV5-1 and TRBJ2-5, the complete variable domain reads KAGVTQTPRYLIKTRGQQVTLSCSPISGHRSVSWYQQTPGQGLQFLFEYFSETQRNKGNFPGRFSGRQFSNSRSEMNVSTLELGDSALYLCASSSGTSGSKETQYFGPGTRLLVL.

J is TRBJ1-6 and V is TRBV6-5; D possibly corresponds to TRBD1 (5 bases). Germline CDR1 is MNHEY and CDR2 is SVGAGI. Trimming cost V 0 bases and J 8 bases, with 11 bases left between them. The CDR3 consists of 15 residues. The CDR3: CASSYSQGYYSPLHF. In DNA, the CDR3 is TGTGCCAGCAGTTACTCTCAGGGATATTATTCACCCCTCCACTTT.